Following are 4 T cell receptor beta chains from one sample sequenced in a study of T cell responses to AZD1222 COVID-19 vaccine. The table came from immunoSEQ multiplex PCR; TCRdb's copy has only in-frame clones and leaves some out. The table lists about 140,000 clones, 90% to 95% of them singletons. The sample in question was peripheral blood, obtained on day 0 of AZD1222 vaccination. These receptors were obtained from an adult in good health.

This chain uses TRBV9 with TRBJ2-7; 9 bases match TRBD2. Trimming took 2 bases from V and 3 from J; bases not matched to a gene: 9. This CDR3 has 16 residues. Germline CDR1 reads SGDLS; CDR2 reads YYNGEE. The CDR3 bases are TGTGCCAGCAGCGTTTCATTAGCGGGGGAATACTACGAGCAGTACTTC. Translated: CASSVSLAGEYYEQYF. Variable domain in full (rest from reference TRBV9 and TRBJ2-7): DSGVTQTPKHLITATGQRVTLRCSPRSGDLSVYWYQQSLDQGLQFLIQYYNGEERAKGNILERFSAQQFPDLHSELNLSSLELGDSALYFCASSVSLAGEYYEQYFGPGTRLTVT.

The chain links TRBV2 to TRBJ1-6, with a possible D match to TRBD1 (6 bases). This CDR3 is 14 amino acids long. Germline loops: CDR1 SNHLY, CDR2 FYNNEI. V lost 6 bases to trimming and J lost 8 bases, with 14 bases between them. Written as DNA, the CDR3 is TGTGCCAGCAGCCCAGGGGTTAGCTATTCACCCCTCCACTTT. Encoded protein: CASSPGVSYSPLHF.

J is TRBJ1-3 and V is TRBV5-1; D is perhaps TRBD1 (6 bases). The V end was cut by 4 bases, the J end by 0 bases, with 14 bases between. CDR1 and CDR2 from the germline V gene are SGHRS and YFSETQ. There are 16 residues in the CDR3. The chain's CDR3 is CASSLTQGISGNTIYF. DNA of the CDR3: TGCGCCAGCAGCCTTACTCAGGGGATCTCTGGAAACACCATATATTTT.

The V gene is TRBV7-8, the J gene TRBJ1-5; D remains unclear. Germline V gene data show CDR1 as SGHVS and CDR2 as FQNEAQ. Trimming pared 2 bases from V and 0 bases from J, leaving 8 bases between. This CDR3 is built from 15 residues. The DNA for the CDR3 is TGTGCCAGCAGCTTATCGACCTATAGCAATCAGCCCCAGCATTTT. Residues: CASSLSTYSNQPQHF.